These 19 T cell receptor beta chains came from one sample sequenced in a study of T cell repertoires in cytomegalovirus infection. Each CDR3 protein gets one entry after TCRdb re-called the reads with MiXCR. This sample has about 490,000 distinct CDR3 sequences, with more than 15% found just once. Sequenced input: CD8+ T cells from PBMCs. The receptor set was obtained from a human donor in good health (CMV status not recorded). Some clones in this sample may be carry-over from other donors' samples.

Comment on this clonotype: A read error may produce the germline difference seen at one junction end. The chain recombines TRBV9 with TRBJ2-1; the match to TRBD2 covers 9 bases. Germline lookup yields CDR1 SGDLS and CDR2 YYNGEE. CDR3 length: 14 residues. The CDR3 here is CASSGTSYYHEQFF. The CDR3, as DNA: TGTGCCAGCAGTGGGACTAGCTACTACCATGAGCAGTTCTTC.

This clonotype was recorded many times. The chain carries TRBV25-1 and TRBJ2-7, with 7 bases matching TRBD1. After removal of 8 bases from V and 3 bases from J, the junction contained 7 bases not matched to a gene. The CDR3 is 13 residues long. Germline CDR1 reads MGHDK; CDR2 reads SYGVNS. In nucleotides, the CDR3 is TGTGCCAGCGTTGGGGACAGTGGCTACGAGCAGTACTTC. It specifies CASVGDSGYEQYF.

This clonotype was detected ten times or more. The V call is TRBV10-1, the J call TRBJ2-1; D is uncertain. V lost 2 bases and J 0 bases, leaving 8 bases between the germline ends. In germline, CDR1 is WNHNN, CDR2 SYGVQD (reference sequence). The CDR3 contains 15 residues. The CDR3 bases are TGCGCCAGCAGTGAGCGGCGGAGCTCCTACAATGAGCAGTTCTTC. Amino acid sequence: CASSERRSSYNEQFF.

Note on this clonotype: This CDR3 fails to terminate in the conserved phenylalanine or tryptophan, so it likely reflects a read error. The chain uses TRBV6-4 and TRBJ2-7; D gene ambiguous. CDR1 and CDR2 (germline): MRHNA, SNTAGT. The V and J ends lost 3 bases and 0 bases respectively, with 12 bases between them. This CDR3 is 15 amino acids long. CDR3 sequence: CASSESPETSYEQYL. The CDR3 DNA reads as TGTGCCAGCAGTGAATCTCCAGAGACCTCCTACGAGCAGTACTTA.

The chain employs TRBV19 and TRBJ2-5; 13 bases fit TRBD2. This CDR3 has 16 residues. Losses at the gene ends were 3 bases for V and 10 bases for J; bases not matched to a gene: 11. The V gene's germline CDR1 is LNHDA and CDR2 SQIVND (reference sequence). The CDR3 loop is CASSMGLAGTNGGQYF. The CDR3 DNA reads TGTGCCAGTAGTATGGGACTAGCGGGGACAAATGGGGGCCAGTACTTC.

This clonotype was recorded at least ten times. The rearrangement links TRBV28 to TRBJ2-3, with D possibly being TRBD1 or TRBD2 (7 bases each). The V and J ends lost 3 bases and 4 bases respectively, with 17 bases between them. Germline V gene data show CDR1 as MDHEN and CDR2 as SYDVKM. This CDR3 has 16 amino acids. The CDR3 loop reads CASSLQGEGLADTQYF. The CDR3 nucleotides read TGTGCCAGCAGTTTGCAGGGGGAGGGCCTGGCAGATACGCAGTATTTT.

Turning to this clonotype: A much larger clone is a single base away; this may be a read error. The chain employs TRBV7-8 and TRBJ1-2; 8 bases are shared with TRBD1. Germline CDR1 is SGHVS and CDR2 is FQNEAQ. CDR3 length: 17 residues. The CDR3 here is CASSSGTGETHIYGYAF. The CDR3 DNA sequence: TGTGCCAGCAGCTCTGGGACAGGAGAAACCCACATATATGGCTACGCCTTC.

This clonotype has at least ten counts. The chain combines TRBV7-9 with TRBJ2-7; 14 bases match TRBD2. CDR3 size: 18 residues. CDR1 and CDR2 (germline): SEHNR, FQNEAQ (reference sequence). J lost 6 bases, V lost 4 bases, and 14 bases had no gene match. The CDR3 sequence: CASSSGLAGAHSHLEQYF. The DNA for the CDR3 is TGTGCCAGCAGCTCGGGACTAGCGGGAGCCCACTCTCACCTCGAGCAGTACTTC.

V gene TRBV7-9 combines with J gene TRBJ2-3, with a possible D match to TRBD2 (5 bases). This CDR3 is built from 20 residues. V was pared by 4 bases and J by 2 bases, with 28 bases between. Germline CDR1 and CDR2: SEHNR and FQNEAQ (reference sequence). This CDR3 reads CASSSPGWIQKAGDTDTQYF. DNA for the CDR3: TGTGCCAGCAGCTCTCCGGGGTGGATACAAAAAGCCGGGGACACAGATACGCAGTATTTT.

This clonotype has only a few counts. The chain combines TRBV2 with TRBJ2-7; the D is unclear. The V and J ends lost 8 bases and 2 bases respectively, with 19 bases between them. Germline V lookup: CDR1 SNHLY, CDR2 FYNNEI. The CDR3 spans 15 residues. CDR3 in amino acids: CASPSSTEPPYEQYF. The CDR3 DNA sequence: TGTGCCAGCCCCTCTTCCACAGAGCCCCCCTACGAGCAGTACTTC.

The table lists this clonotype with a few counts. The V gene is TRBV27, the J gene TRBJ2-5; possibly TRBD1 for D (5 bases). CDR1 and CDR2 from the germline V gene are MNHEY and SMNVEV (reference sequence). Trimming shortened V by 3 bases and J by 4 bases, and 15 bases separated the two germline ends. There are 15 residues in the CDR3. The CDR3 spells CASSLVRAAGETQYF. The CDR3 region has the DNA TGTGCCAGCAGTTTGGTCAGGGCGGCAGGAGAGACCCAGTACTTC.

V and J are TRBV6-5 and TRBJ2-7; 11 bases match TRBD1. After removal of 7 bases from V and 5 bases from J, the junction contained 4 bases not matched to a gene. The germline CDR1 and CDR2 sequences are MNHEY and SVGAGI. The CDR3 runs 13 residues. CDR3 sequence reads: CASIGQGANEQYF. The CDR3 nucleotides read TGTGCCAGCATAGGACAGGGGGCGAACGAGCAGTACTTC.

This clonotype was seen repeatedly, ten times or more. The chain links TRBV6-1 to TRBJ1-6; 8 bases fit TRBD1. The CDR3 has 17 residues. V shed 5 bases, J shed 3 bases, and the junction held 9 bases outside the gene matches. Germline V gene lookup returns CDR1 MNHNS and CDR2 SASEGT. CDR3 protein: CASSPSTGENYNSPLHF. For the CDR3, the DNA is TGTGCCAGCAGTCCTTCGACAGGGGAAAACTATAATTCACCCCTCCACTTT.

J is TRBJ1-2 and V is TRBV2; a weak D match, TRBD1 (5 bases). V lost 6 bases and J 3 bases, leaving 23 bases between the germline ends. Germline V CDR1 and CDR2: SNHLY, FYNNEI. The CDR3 consists of 17 residues. The CDR3 here is CASRWSMGDLGDYGYTF. The DNA of the CDR3 is TGTGCCAGCAGGTGGTCAATGGGGGACCTCGGGGACTATGGCTACACCTTC.

This chain uses TRBV19 with TRBJ2-2; 8 nucleotides line up with TRBD2. The length of the CDR3 is 16 residues. Germline V gives CDR1 LNHDA, CDR2 SQIVND (reference sequence). The ends lost 3 bases at V and 4 bases at J; junction bases unmatched: 7. CDR3 DNA sequence: TGTGCCAGTAGTATCCCTCGACTAGCGAGCACCGGGGAGCTGTTTTTT. It encodes CASSIPRLASTGELFF.

The chain has TRBV2 and TRBJ2-3; 8 bases are shared with TRBD1. CDR1 SNHLY and CDR2 FYNNEI come from the germline V gene. Trimming removed 4 bases from V and 0 bases from J; junction bases left unmatched: 3. The CDR3 has 15 amino acids. CDR3 residues: CASSATGASTDTQYF. CDR3 sequence (DNA): TGTGCCAGCAGTGCGACAGGGGCTAGCACAGATACGCAGTATTTT.

This chain uses TRBV11-3 with TRBJ2-1; D could derive from TRBD1 or TRBD2 (5 bases each). Germline values: CDR1 SGHNT, CDR2 YENEEA. Trimming took 0 bases from V and 7 from J, leaving 13 bases between them. CDR3 length: 15 amino acids. This chain's CDR3 is CASSLDGGWGNEQFF. CDR3 sequence (DNA): TGTGCCAGCAGCTTAGACGGCGGATGGGGGAATGAGCAGTTCTTC. Combining the CDR3 with reference TRBV11-3 and TRBJ2-1 gives the whole variable domain EAGVVQSPRYKIIEKKQPVAFWCNPISGHNTLYWYLQNLGQGPELLIRYENEEAVDDSQLPKDRFSAERLKGVDSTLKIQPAELGDSAVYLCASSLDGGWGNEQFFGPGTRLTVL.

This clonotype was picked up many times. The chain links TRBV6-6 to TRBJ1-5; D might be TRBD1 (5 bases). V was pared by 8 bases and J by 2 bases, with 19 bases between. The germline V gene has CDR1 MNHNY and CDR2 SVGAGI (reference sequence). The CDR3 is 16 residues long. The CDR3 DNA sequence: TGTGCCAGCGGGACCTCAGAGGGTCTGGGCAATCAGCCCCAGCATTTT. Amino acids: CASGTSEGLGNQPQHF.

With regard to this clonotype: This sequence may be a read error, since a much larger clone differs from it by one base. As the CDR3 is not closed by the conserved phenylalanine or tryptophan, this likely results from a read error. The chain has TRBV11-2 and TRBJ2-2; 11 nucleotides line up with TRBD2. This CDR3 region has 16 residues. The V gene's germline CDR1 is SGHAT and CDR2 FQNNGV. The V segment lost 4 bases and the J segment 7 bases; nucleotides outside the gene matches: 8. The CDR3, as DNA: TGTGCCAGCAGCTCTTTAGCGGGAGGGCCAATCGGGGAGCTGTTTTAT. It encodes CASSSLAGGPIGELFY.